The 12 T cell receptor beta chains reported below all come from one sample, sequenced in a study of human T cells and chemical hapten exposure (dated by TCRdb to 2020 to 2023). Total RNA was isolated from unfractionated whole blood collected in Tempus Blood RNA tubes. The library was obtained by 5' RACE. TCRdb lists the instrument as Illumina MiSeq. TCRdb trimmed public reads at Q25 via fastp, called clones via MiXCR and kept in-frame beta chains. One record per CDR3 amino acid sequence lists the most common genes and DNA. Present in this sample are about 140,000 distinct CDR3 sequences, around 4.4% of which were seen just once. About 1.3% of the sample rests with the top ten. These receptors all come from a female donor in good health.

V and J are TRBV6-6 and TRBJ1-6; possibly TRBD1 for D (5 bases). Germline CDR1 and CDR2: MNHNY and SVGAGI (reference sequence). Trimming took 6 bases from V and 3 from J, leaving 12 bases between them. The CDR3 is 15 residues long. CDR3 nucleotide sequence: TGTGCCAGCAGCGCTCGCGGGGGCTATAATTCACCCCTCCACTTT. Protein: CASSARGGYNSPLHF.

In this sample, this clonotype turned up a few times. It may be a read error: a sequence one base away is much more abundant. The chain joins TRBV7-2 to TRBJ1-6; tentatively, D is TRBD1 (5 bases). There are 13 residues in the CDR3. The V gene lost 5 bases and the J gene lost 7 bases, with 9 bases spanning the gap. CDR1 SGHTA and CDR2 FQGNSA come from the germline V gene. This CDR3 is CASSRRQNSPLHF. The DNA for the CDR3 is TGTGCCAGCAGCCGAAGACAGAATTCACCCCTCCACTTT.

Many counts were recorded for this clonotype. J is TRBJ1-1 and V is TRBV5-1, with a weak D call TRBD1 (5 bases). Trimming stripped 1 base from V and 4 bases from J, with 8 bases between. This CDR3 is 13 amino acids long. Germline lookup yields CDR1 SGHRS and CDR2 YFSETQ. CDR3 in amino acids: CASSLRGTTEAFF. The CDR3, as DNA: TGCGCCAGCAGCTTGCGGGGGACCACTGAAGCTTTCTTT.

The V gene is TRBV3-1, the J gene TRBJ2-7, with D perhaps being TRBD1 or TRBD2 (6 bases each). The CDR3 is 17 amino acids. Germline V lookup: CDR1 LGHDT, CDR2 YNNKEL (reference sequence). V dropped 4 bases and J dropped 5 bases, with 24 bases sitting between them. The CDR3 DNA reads TGTGCCAGCAGCCCTCAATACCCCGGGGGCCCAGTCGACGAGCAGTACTTC. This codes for CASSPQYPGGPVDEQYF.

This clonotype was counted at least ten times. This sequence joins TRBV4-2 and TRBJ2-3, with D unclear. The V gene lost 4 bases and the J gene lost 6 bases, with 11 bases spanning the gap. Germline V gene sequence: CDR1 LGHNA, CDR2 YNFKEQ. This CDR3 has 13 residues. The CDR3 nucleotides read TGTGCCAGCAGCCCGCAGGCTACGGATACGCAGTATTTT. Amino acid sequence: CASSPQATDTQYF.

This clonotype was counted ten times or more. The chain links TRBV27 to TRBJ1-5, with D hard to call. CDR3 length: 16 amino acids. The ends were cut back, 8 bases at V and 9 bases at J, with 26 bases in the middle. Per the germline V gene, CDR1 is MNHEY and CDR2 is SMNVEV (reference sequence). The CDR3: CASRIGWGAGDGPQHF. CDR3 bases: TGTGCCAGCCGGATAGGCTGGGGTGCGGGAGATGGGCCCCAGCATTTT.

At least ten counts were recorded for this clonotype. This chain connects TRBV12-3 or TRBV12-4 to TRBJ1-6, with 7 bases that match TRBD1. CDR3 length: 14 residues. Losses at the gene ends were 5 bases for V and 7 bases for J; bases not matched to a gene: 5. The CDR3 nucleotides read TGTGCCAGCAGTATCAGACAGGGAAATTCACCCCTCCACTTT. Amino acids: CASSIRQGNSPLHF.

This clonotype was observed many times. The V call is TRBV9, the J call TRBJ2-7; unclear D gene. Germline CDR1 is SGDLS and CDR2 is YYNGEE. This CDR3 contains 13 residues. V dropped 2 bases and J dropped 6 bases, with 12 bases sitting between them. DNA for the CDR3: TGTGCCAGCAGCGTCGAACACATGAGCGAGCAGTACTTC. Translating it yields CASSVEHMSEQYF.

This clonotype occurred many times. The CDR3, as DNA: TGCGCCAGCAGAGTAGCGGGGGGTCCCTGGGATACGCAGTATTTT. It codes for CASRVAGGPWDTQYF. The chain couples TRBV10-2 to TRBJ2-3; 10 bases map to TRBD2. V shed 6 bases, J shed 6 bases, and the junction held 9 bases outside the gene matches. There are 15 residues in the CDR3. Germline V gene lookup returns CDR1 WSHSY and CDR2 SAAADI.

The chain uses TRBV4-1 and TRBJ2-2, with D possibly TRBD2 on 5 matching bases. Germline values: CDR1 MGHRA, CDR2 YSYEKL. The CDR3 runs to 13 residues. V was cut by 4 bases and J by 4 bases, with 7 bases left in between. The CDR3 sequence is CASSPSPTGELFF. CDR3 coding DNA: TGCGCCAGCAGCCCTAGCCCCACCGGGGAGCTGTTTTTT.

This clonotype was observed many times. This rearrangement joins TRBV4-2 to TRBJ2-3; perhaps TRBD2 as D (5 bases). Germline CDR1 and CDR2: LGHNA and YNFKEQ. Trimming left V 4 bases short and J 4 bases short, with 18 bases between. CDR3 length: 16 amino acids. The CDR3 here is CASSLDRGIKADTQYF. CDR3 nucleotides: TGTGCCAGCAGCCTAGACCGGGGTATTAAGGCAGATACGCAGTATTTT.

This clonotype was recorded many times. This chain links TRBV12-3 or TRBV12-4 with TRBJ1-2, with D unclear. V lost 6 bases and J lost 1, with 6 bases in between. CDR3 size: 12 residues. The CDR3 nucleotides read TGTGCCAGCAGCGGGTTTAACTATGGCTACACCTTC. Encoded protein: CASSGFNYGYTF.